This T cell receptor (beta chain) was retrieved from a study of PD-1 blockade in classical Hodgkin lymphoma. Libraries were prepared by immunoSEQ multiplex PCR; TCRdb keeps only in-frame clonotypes and omits some of them. The table has about 29,000 clones, over 75% seen once; the top ten hold 2% to 3%. This CDR3 has 14 residues. Germline V gene sequence: CDR1 SGHDT, CDR2 YYEEEE. The ends were cut back, 3 bases at V and 5 bases at J, with 14 bases in the middle. Exposure to brentuximab vedotin varied, and each patient had relapsed following autologous stem cell transplantation. From thawed PBMCs, CD4+ T cells were purified using magnetic negative selection.

The sample was CD4+ T cells from blood, taken at baseline. This receptor was obtained from a human donor with classical Hodgkin lymphoma. The chain combines TRBV5-6 with TRBJ2-5; no firm D call. The CDR3 loop is CASSSLPSRETQYF. The CDR3 coding sequence is TGTGCCAGCAGCTCACTCCCCTCCCGGGAGACCCAGTACTTC.